This T cell receptor (beta chain) was recorded in a study of long-term antiretroviral therapy in people with HIV. Overall study findings and caveats: Comparison with controls showed narrower CDR3 length ranges in HIV repertoires. Repertoire dominance by clones expanded before ART was seen at all time points.

immunoSEQ v3.0 was run at survey level. The assay was immunoSEQ multiplex PCR, and TCRdb's table has in-frame clones only and misses some. This sample has roughly 20,000 clones, with about 80% found just once. Germline V CDR1 and CDR2: WSHSY, SAAADI. Trimming took 3 bases from V and 12 from J, leaving 15 bases between them. There are 13 residues in the CDR3. To note about this clone: The target antigen is unknown.

For each donor, at least one pre-ART and at least two post-ART PBMC samples were available. Each sample contained roughly 0.95-11 million cryopreserved PBMC, thawed before DNA extraction. The sequenced sample was unsorted PBMCs, obtained 0.2 years after starting antiretroviral therapy. This TCR came from a woman aged 40 to 50 with HIV. The genes are TRBV10-2 and TRBJ2-1, with a tentative D call TRBD1 (5 bases). CDR3 coding DNA: TGCGCCAGCAGTGATCAAGGAGCGCAGGGGCAGTTCTTC. Translated: CASSDQGAQGQFF.